The T cell receptor beta chain described here comes from a study of PD-1 blockade in classical Hodgkin lymphoma. Every one of the patients relapsed after autologous stem cell transplantation (brentuximab vedotin exposure was variable). Patients had relapsed/refractory classical Hodgkin lymphoma with complete response, partial response or progressive disease as best response. Some clones are missing from TCRdb's copy, which holds only in-frame ones; the method was immunoSEQ multiplex PCR. The sample yields about 75,000 clones, roughly 91% seen once. This receptor was obtained from a human donor with classical Hodgkin lymphoma. The source material was peripheral blood mononuclear cells (PBMCs), sampled at baseline.

The CDR3 spells CASRRGAPGELFF. The CDR3 DNA is TGTGCCAGCAGGCGGGGGGCACCCGGGGAGCTGTTTTTT. The V gene is TRBV28, the J gene TRBJ2-2; 8 bases fit TRBD2. The V gene end was trimmed by 6 bases and the J gene end by 6 bases; junction bases not matched to a gene: 3. This CDR3 region has 13 residues. Per germline, CDR1 MDHEN and CDR2 SYDVKM.